The T cell receptor (beta chain) described here comes from a study of blood T cell repertoires in COVID-19 (dated by TCRdb to about 2020). Context from the whole study: The collaborator samples originated in the United States, Italy and Spain and spanned the acute and convalescent phases of COVID-19. The prospective study material was composed of cDNA or gDNA derived from T cells, B-cell-depleted T cells, or PBMCs. Deeply sampled blood TCRbeta repertoires from subjects exposed to, actively infected with, or recovered from COVID-19 were included in the dataset. A freely available public database, intended as a resource for researchers studying the immune response to SARS-CoV-2, is where the repertoires were released. The samples were drawn from the first 160 participants of the ongoing ImmuneRACE study and from some 1,300 subjects provided by 6 global collaborators. Sample metadata almost always included a de-identified subject ID, COVID-19 status, age in years and sex. HLA class I and class II types, where available, came from metadata supplied by the sample provider rather than from assay-based typing. Broader findings and caveats from the paper: Clinical and demographic metadata were provided uncurated, with the amount varying by source and participant.

The CDR3 goes from the cysteine to the phenylalanine over 14 residues. Left in the record is the CDR3 DNA by itself, 42 bases read in frame from the first base. CDR1 SQVTM and CDR2 ANQGSEA are derived from the germline V gene. Germline trimming: 4 bases from V, 3 bases from J; junction bases outside gene matches: 3. The collaborating institutions used their own protocols to collect whole blood in K2EDTA tubes. For TCRbeta analysis, collaborators shipped samples as frozen whole blood, isolated PBMCs, or DNA extracted from either of those sample types. TCRbeta CDR3 regions were amplified from genomic DNA using the immunoSEQ Assay, a bias-controlled multiplex PCR. In the original analysis: The number of nucleated cells in each sample was estimated from the amplification of reference gene primers within the assay. To quantify the absolute abundance of each unique TCRbeta CDR3 rearrangement, sequence reads were collapsed and filtered. Productive Simpson clonality was computed per sample as the square root of Simpson's diversity index over productive rearrangements. TCRdb re-hosts the immuneACCESS table, in-frame sequences only. Its copies lack some clones; in the studies checked, an unresolved V gene accounts for under half of them, and the cause for the rest is not known. V, J and clone size derive from that table, while D and trimming were established from the DNA sequence. In all, the sample holds roughly 34,000 clones, and over 70% of those were seen once. Jointly, the top ten make up 11% to 15% of the sample.

Concerning this clone: Its antigen remains undetermined. Base qualities were left out, and no much larger clone turns up one base away.

The rearrangement joined TRBV29-1 to TRBJ2-3; 11 nucleotides in the junction match TRBD1. Sequencing input: peripheral blood. This TCR was sampled from a man aged 60-69 years with active COVID-19. The CDR3 amino acid sequence is: CSVVGDRGTDTQYF. Read as DNA, the sequence is TGCAGCGTTGTAGGGGACAGGGGGACAGATACGCAGTATTTT.